The clone carrying this TCR beta chain was detected only a few times. This CDR3 contains 16 residues. CDR1 and CDR2 from the germline V gene are SGHRS and YFSETQ. V trimming: 1 base; J trimming: 7 bases; junction bases outside the gene matches: 6. This sample was included in a study of blood T cell repertoires in COVID-19. As for the study in general: Donors in the United States, Italy and Spain gave samples during acute or convalescent COVID-19. Sample material is recorded as cDNA or gDNA derived from T cells, B-cell-depleted T cells, or PBMCs.

Methods used by the authors: Amplification of reference gene primers provided the estimated nucleated cell counts. Clones were read by immunoSEQ multiplex PCR, and TCRdb kept only the in-frame ones, dropping some. The V and J calls and clone size are taken from that table; D and trimming were inferred from the DNA. The sample consists of around 68,000 clones, more than 60% of them appearing once. The gene calls are TRBV5-1 and TRBJ2-1, with 12 nucleotides matching TRBD2. The sequence derives from a woman between 50 and 59 years old with acute or convalescent COVID-19. The sequenced sample was peripheral blood. As DNA, the CDR3 is TGCGCCAGCAGCTTGCCGTCTAGCGGGGGGGAGAATGAGCAGTTCTTC. Protein product: CASSLPSSGGENEQFF.